This T cell receptor (beta chain) emerged from a study of blood T cells in healthy people across ages. At the level of the study: Template switching picked up about one barcoded beta molecule for each two T cells.

Per germline, CDR1 SGDLS and CDR2 YYNGEE. The CDR3 is 16 residues long. J was trimmed by 5 bases and V by 1 base; bases with no gene match: 8. The use of a sample-barcoded 5' primer and a J-beta primer mix characterized a second PCR of roughly 7 to 11 cycles. Every molecule of cDNA carried a tag from a template-switch adaptor with 12 random nucleotides. TCRdb independently ran MiXCR on the 5' RACE reads; one entry per CDR3 protein. The sample shows around 800,000 distinct CDR3 sequences, around a quarter of them seen only once. The same data also contributed to another study, on T cells of mothers and their children.

The rearrangement uses TRBV9 and TRBJ2-7, with 11 bases fitting TRBD1. This sequence was found in a boy aged 5-17 years in good health. Sequencing was done on a sample of blood. In DNA, the CDR3 is TGTGCCAGCAGCGTAACGGACAGGGGGCGTTGGAACGAGCAGTACTTC. Protein: CASSVTDRGRWNEQYF.